The clone carrying this T cell receptor beta chain was observed a few times. These data originate in a study of T-cell reconstitution after alpha-beta-depleted transplantation in children. Unique molecular identifiers tagged the TCRbeta library. TCRdb reprocessed the PCR reads with MiXCR, giving one entry per CDR3 protein. The sample has over 550,000 distinct CDR3 sequences, roughly 10% seen once. The CDR3 contains 16 residues. Trimming stripped 2 bases from V and 9 bases from J, with 22 bases between. Germline-derived CDR1 and CDR2 are MNHEY and SVGAGI. The chain employs TRBV6-5 and TRBJ1-2; D uncertain. Here the sequenced sample was PBMCs from the stem cell graft donor, taken from the stem cell graft. This TCR came from a human donor who donated a stem cell graft to a child with acute myeloid leukemia. Here the CDR3 reads CASSYGRPATSYSYTF. CDR3 DNA: TGTGCCAGCAGTTACGGTCGGCCCGCAACAAGTTATAGCTACACCTTC.